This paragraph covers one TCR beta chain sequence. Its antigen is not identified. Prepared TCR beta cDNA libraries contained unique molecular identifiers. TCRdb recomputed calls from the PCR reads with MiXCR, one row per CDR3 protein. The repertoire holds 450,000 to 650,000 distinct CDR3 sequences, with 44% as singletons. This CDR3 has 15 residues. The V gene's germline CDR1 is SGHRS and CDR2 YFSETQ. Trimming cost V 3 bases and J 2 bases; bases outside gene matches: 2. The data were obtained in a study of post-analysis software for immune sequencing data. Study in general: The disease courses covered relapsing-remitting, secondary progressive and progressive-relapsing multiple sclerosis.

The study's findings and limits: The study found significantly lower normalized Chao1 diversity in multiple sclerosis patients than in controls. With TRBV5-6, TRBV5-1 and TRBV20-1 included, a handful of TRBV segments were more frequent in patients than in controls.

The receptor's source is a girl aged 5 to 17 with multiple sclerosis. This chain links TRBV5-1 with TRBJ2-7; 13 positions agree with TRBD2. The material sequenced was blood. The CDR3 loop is CASSWTSGSPYEQYF. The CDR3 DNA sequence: TGCGCCAGCAGCTGGACTAGCGGGAGCCCCTACGAGCAGTACTTC.